This TCR beta chain was identified during a study of T cells in Graves' hyperthyroidism and ophthalmopathy. Study-wide context: Pretreatment peripheral blood was obtained at initial diagnosis.

Using RNA transcripts as the source, TCR beta CDR3 regions were amplified. An initial round of RT-PCR targeting the TCR CDR3 relied on the HTBI primer set. TCRdb reprocessed the multiplex PCR reads via MiXCR and lists one record per CDR3 protein. The sample comprises 550,000 to 600,000 distinct CDR3 sequences, 16% of which are singletons, and 15% to 20% rests with the top ten. The V end lost 3 bases, the J end lost 2 bases, and 13 bases lay between the germline ends. The CDR3 covers 15 residues. The sample holds many counts of this clonotype. Its antigen is not identified. The study, taken as a whole, reports: In blood, most of the thyroid clonotypes expanded above 0.001 were also present. Ophthalmopathy was told apart from stable hyperthyroidism by a 13 V-J model.

Sequencing was done on a sample of blood. The clonotype was recovered from a woman younger than 35 with Graves' hyperthyroidism. V is TRBV12-3 or TRBV12-4 and J is TRBJ2-5, with D tentatively TRBD1 or TRBD2 (6 bases each). The CDR3 is CASSFRGTPQETQYF. The CDR3 DNA reads TGTGCCAGCAGTTTTCGCGGGACACCACAAGAGACCCAGTACTTC.